The 21 T cell receptor beta chains listed next were all sequenced from one sample in a study of shared clonotypes between healthy human individuals. Repertoires were generated with immunoSEQ multiplex PCR, while TCRdb's copy carries only in-frame clones and drops some. Of around 200,000 clones in the sample, over 50% were seen once. Sequencing used memory CD4+ T cells sorted from blood. The subset here: CD45RA-negative fraction. These TCRs come from a man aged 25-45 years in good health.

On this clone itself: It may be a read error: a sequence one base away is much more abundant. V is TRBV7-8 and J is TRBJ1-2, with a tentative D call TRBD1 (5 bases). Germline CDR1 is SGHVS and CDR2 is FQNEAQ. CDR3 length equals 12 residues. V was pared by 0 bases and J by 6 bases, with 5 bases between. CDR3 sequence: CASSLARDGYTF. The CDR3 bases are TGTGCCAGCAGCTTAGCCAGGGATGGCTACACCTTC.

V is TRBV30 and J is TRBJ2-5; D possibly matches TRBD1 or TRBD2 (7 bases each). The length of the CDR3 is 14 residues. CDR1 GTSNPN and CDR2 SVGIG come from the germline V gene (reference sequence). V lost 5 bases, J lost 1 base, and 14 bases lay in between. The CDR3, as DNA: TGTGCCTGGGGGGAGGGGGCAACCCAAGAGACCCAGTACTTC. Its protein product is CAWGEGATQETQYF.

The chain uses TRBV5-5 and TRBJ1-5; D not resolved. Trimming left V 0 bases short and J 10 bases short, with 26 bases between. The CDR3 loop spans 18 amino acids. Germline CDR1 is SGHKS and CDR2 is YYEKEE (reference sequence). In nucleotides, the CDR3 is TGTGCCAGCAGCTTGGGTGCCCGGGCAGGCGGTGGGGAGGTCCCCCAGCATTTT. Residues: CASSLGARAGGGEVPQHF.

The CDR3 sequence is CASSYRDQPQHF. CDR3 sequence (DNA): TGTGCCAGCAGCTATCGAGATCAGCCCCAGCATTTT. This chain uses TRBV11-1 with TRBJ1-5; D gene uncertain. Germline CDR1 SGHAT, CDR2 FQDESV (reference sequence). There are 12 residues in the CDR3. The V gene lost 4 bases and the J gene lost 5 bases, with 6 bases spanning the gap. Full variable domain (outside the CDR3, taken from reference TRBV11-1 and TRBJ1-5): EAEVAQSPRYKITEKSQAVAFWCDPISGHATLYWYRQILGQGPELLVQFQDESVVDDSQLPKDRFSAERLKGVDSTLKIQPAELGDSAMYLCASSYRDQPQHFGDGTRLSIL.

This clone was observed a single time. The chain is built from TRBV28 and TRBJ1-1; D is perhaps TRBD1 (5 bases). Germline values: CDR1 MDHEN, CDR2 SYDVKM. This CDR3 spans 15 amino acids. V was trimmed by 4 bases and J by 0 bases, leaving 12 bases between them. The CDR3 region has the DNA TGTGCCAGCAGTTCCCCGGGGGAAATGAACACTGAAGCTTTCTTT. As protein: CASSSPGEMNTEAFF.

The genes are TRBV4-1 and TRBJ1-2; TRBD1 might be the D (5 bases). The V and J ends lost 2 bases and 5 bases respectively, with 12 bases between them. The CDR3 totals 14 residues. Per the germline V gene, CDR1 is MGHRA and CDR2 is YSYEKL. The CDR3 loop is CASSQPTEIYGYTF. CDR3 DNA: TGCGCCAGCAGCCAACCGACAGAGATTTATGGCTACACCTTC.

This clone was observed once. The J gene is TRBJ1-2, the V gene TRBV5-6; D gene uncertain. Trimming took off 2 bases at V and 3 bases at J, with 11 bases between the two ends. CDR3 length: 14 residues. Per the germline V gene, CDR1 is SGHDT and CDR2 is YYEEEE. The CDR3 sequence is CASSLPGRDYGYTF. CDR3 coding DNA: TGTGCCAGCAGCTTACCAGGCCGGGACTATGGCTACACCTTC. The full variable domain, completed using reference TRBV5-6 and TRBJ1-2, is DAGVTQSPTHLIKTRGQQVTLRCSPKSGHDTVSWYQQALGQGPQFIFQYYEEEERQRGNFPDRFSGHQFPNYSSELNVNALLLGDSALYLCASSLPGRDYGYTFGSGTRLTVV.

The chain has TRBV28 and TRBJ2-1, with TRBD2 as a possible D gene (6 bases). The CDR3 has 19 amino acids. Trimming left V 4 bases short and J 6 bases short, with 28 bases between. Germline V gives CDR1 MDHEN, CDR2 SYDVKM. The CDR3 sequence: CASSSHPPIRLREGNEQFF. For the CDR3, the DNA is TGTGCCAGCAGTTCCCATCCCCCGATCAGACTGCGGGAAGGCAATGAGCAGTTCTTC.

The rearrangement links TRBV27 to TRBJ2-7; a possible D gene is TRBD2 (6 bases). The germline V gene encodes CDR1 MNHEY and CDR2 SMNVEV (reference sequence). The germline V and J ends were trimmed by 2 bases and 7 bases, with 18 bases remaining between them. The CDR3 contains 15 residues. The CDR3 DNA reads TGTGCCAGCAGTTTAAACGGGACTCTTGATCGGGAGCAGTACTTC. It codes for CASSLNGTLDREQYF.

The gene calls are TRBV28 and TRBJ2-2, with D unresolved. The V gene's germline CDR1 is MDHEN and CDR2 SYDVKM. This CDR3 contains 13 residues. Trimming took off 5 bases at V and 5 bases at J, with 9 bases between the two ends. The CDR3 spells CASSLLETGELFF. In DNA form, the CDR3 reads TGTGCCAGCAGTCTTTTAGAAACCGGGGAGCTGTTTTTT. Full variable domain (outside the CDR3, taken from reference TRBV28 and TRBJ2-2): DVKVTQSSRYLVKRTGEKVFLECVQDMDHENMFWYRQDPGLGLRLIYFSYDVKMKEKGDIPEGYSVSREKKERFSLILESASTNQTSMYLCASSLLETGELFFGEGSRLTVL.

The rearrangement links TRBV30 to TRBJ2-7; no firm D call. Germline CDR1 and CDR2: GTSNPN and SVGIG (reference sequence). V was cut by 4 bases and J by 5 bases, with 9 bases left in between. The CDR3 is 11 amino acids. The DNA of the CDR3 is TGTGCCTGGAATTTCGGCCACGAGCAGTACTTC. Amino acid sequence: CAWNFGHEQYF. Based on the CDR3 plus reference TRBV30 and TRBJ2-7, the full variable domain is SQTIHQWPATLVQPVGSPLSLECTVEGTSNPNLYWYRQAAGRGLQLLFYSVGIGQISSEVPQNLSASRPQDRQFILSSKKLLLSDSGFYLCAWNFGHEQYFGPGTRLTVT.

This clone has only a few counts. The J gene is TRBJ2-7, the V gene TRBV7-9; D remains unclear. Germline V gene sequence: CDR1 SEHNR, CDR2 FQNEAQ (reference sequence). The CDR3 sequence is 12 residues long. V was shortened by 2 bases and J by 4 bases, with 6 bases between the two germline ends. DNA of the CDR3: TGTGCCAGCAGCTTAATAGGGTACGAGCAGTACTTC. This gives the protein CASSLIGYEQYF.

This chain links TRBV28 with TRBJ2-7, with 8 positions matching TRBD1. CDR1 is MDHEN, CDR2 SYDVKM, per germline. Trimming took 4 bases from V and 3 from J; bases not matched to a gene: 8. This CDR3 is built from 15 residues. The CDR3 loop is CASSSPQGAGYEQYF. CDR3 sequence (DNA): TGTGCCAGCAGTTCCCCTCAGGGGGCGGGCTACGAGCAGTACTTC.

This clone was observed a handful of times. The V call is TRBV19, the J call TRBJ1-5; possible D gene TRBD1, 5 bases. This CDR3 is built from 16 residues. The V end was cut by 3 bases, the J end by 2 bases, with 14 bases between. CDR1 and CDR2 from the germline V gene are LNHDA and SQIVND (reference sequence). CDR3 residues: CASSMRNTGGNQPQHF. CDR3 nucleotides: TGTGCCAGTAGTATGAGAAACACAGGCGGCAATCAGCCCCAGCATTTT.

The chain combines TRBV28 with TRBJ2-7, with D possibly TRBD2 on 6 matching bases. Germline CDR1 reads MDHEN; CDR2 reads SYDVKM. The CDR3 contains 14 residues. V dropped 8 bases and J dropped 2 bases, with 16 bases sitting between them. DNA of the CDR3: TGTGCCAGCCTAGGACACTCGGGGGCCTACGAGCAGTACTTC. Translation: CASLGHSGAYEQYF.

V usage is TRBV7-4 and J usage is TRBJ2-7; D may be TRBD1 (6 bases). The CDR3 has 16 residues. The V end was cut by 2 bases, the J end by 0 bases, with 14 bases between. Germline values: CDR1 SGHVT, CDR2 SQSDAQ. The CDR3 loop is CASSLNSQGPSYEQYF. CDR3 nucleotide sequence: TGTGCCAGCAGCTTAAATAGCCAGGGGCCCTCCTACGAGCAGTACTTC.

The J gene is TRBJ2-6, the V gene TRBV28, with D tentatively TRBD1 (6 bases). Germline V lookup: CDR1 MDHEN, CDR2 SYDVKM. This CDR3 region has 13 residues. Trimming left V 10 bases short and J 2 bases short, with 9 bases between. The CDR3 DNA sequence: TGTGCCACAGGGGTACCTGGGGCCAACGTCCTGACTTTC. Its translation: CATGVPGANVLTF. The full variable domain, in which reference TRBV28 and TRBJ2-6 provide the parts outside the CDR3, is DVKVTQSSRYLVKRTGEKVFLECVQDMDHENMFWYRQDPGLGLRLIYFSYDVKMKEKGDIPEGYSVSREKKERFSLILESASTNQTSMYLCATGVPGANVLTFGAGSRLTVL.

This clone occurred a few times. The chain carries TRBV5-1 and TRBJ2-1, with 14 nucleotides matching TRBD2. Germline V gene sequence: CDR1 SGHRS, CDR2 YFSETQ. The CDR3 is 20 residues long. The J segment lost 0 bases and the V segment lost 3 bases, leaving 11 bases of the junction unmatched. In DNA, the CDR3 is TGCGCCAGCAGCTCCCCCGGACTAGCGGGAGGTTTCAGCTCCTACAATGAGCAGTTCTTC. Translation gives CASSSPGLAGGFSSYNEQFF.

In its sample, this clone was seen once. The chain recombines TRBV5-4 with TRBJ2-2; 8 nucleotides align to TRBD2. The CDR3 is 14 amino acids. Trimming at V came to 2 bases and at J to 5 bases, leaving 2 bases not matched to a gene. CDR1 SGHNT and CDR2 YYREEE come from the germline V gene (reference sequence). The CDR3: CASSLVAGTGELFF. DNA of the CDR3: TGTGCCAGCAGCTTAGTAGCGGGAACCGGGGAGCTGTTTTTT.

This clone came up many times. The identical CDR3 is also encoded by other nucleotide sequences in the sample. The V call is TRBV18, the J call TRBJ1-3; D is undetermined. Germline V lookup: CDR1 KGHSH, CDR2 LQKENI. The ends were cut back, 6 bases at V and 4 bases at J, with 10 bases in the middle. The length of the CDR3 is 13 residues. CDR3 in DNA: TGTGCCAGCTCGCTAATCTCAGGAAACACCATATATTTT. This sequence encodes CASSLISGNTIYF.

V gene TRBV18 combines with J gene TRBJ2-1; TRBD2 matches at 12 bases. The CDR3 loop spans 17 amino acids. Germline CDR1 KGHSH, CDR2 LQKENI. With 1 base clipped from V and 4 bases from J, the junction kept 5 bases outside the gene matches. The CDR3 DNA reads as TGTGCCAGCTCACCACGGATGACTAGCGGGAGTTACAATGAGCAGTTCTTC. Its protein product is CASSPRMTSGSYNEQFF.